The entry that follows covers one T cell receptor beta chain sequence. Its antigen is still unknown. This entry is derived from a study of cytomegalovirus exposure and HLA in healthy donors. Study-level information: One earlier analysis, a look at roughly 170 million T cells, found 100 million to 130 million unique TCR beta sequences. Whole-study results and caveats: What was likely a sequencing artifact was a cluster of highly shared sequence variants.

Looked up from germline, CDR1 is SGHVS and CDR2 is FNYEAQ. The CDR3 covers 13 residues. V was shortened by 5 bases and J by 5 bases, with 12 bases between the two germline ends. The PCR contained 60 Vbeta and 13 Jbeta primers. Authors' analysis steps: Roughly 10 million shared chains were among around 80 million unique TCR beta chains counted in a later analysis. TCRdb keeps only in-frame clones here, not all; method: immunoSEQ multiplex PCR. That table furnishes V, J and clone size, whereas the DNA furnished D and trimming. The sample contains around 140,000 clones, about three quarters of which appear only once.

The V and J genes are TRBV7-6 and TRBJ1-2; tentatively, D is TRBD1 (6 bases). The TCR was taken from a woman between 18 and 29 years old in good health and CMV-seronegative. The sequencing input was PBMCs. In DNA form, the CDR3 reads TGTGCCAGCAGCCCGGACGGACAGTATGGCTACACCTTC. It is translated as CASSPDGQYGYTF.